This TCR beta chain was captured in a study of blood T cell repertoires in COVID-19. Overall study: Researchers got acute and convalescent COVID-19 samples from the United States, Italy and Spain. Sources were T cells, B-cell-depleted T cells, or PBMCs; the material itself was cDNA or gDNA.

In the authors' workflow: The assay estimated nucleated cells by amplifying reference gene primers. Assay: immunoSEQ multiplex PCR; the TCRdb copy retains only in-frame clones and omits some. V and J calls and clone size are as listed in that table; D and trimming were resolved from the DNA. The sample has 25,000 to 35,000 clones, 65% to 90% seen once; the top ten hold about 9.7%. Germline CDR1 is SGHRS and CDR2 is YFSETQ. This CDR3 is 15 amino acids long. Between the trimmed V and J ends, which lost 0 bases and 1 base, there was a span of 10 bases. The sequence was collected from an older man with active COVID-19. The chain couples TRBV5-1 to TRBJ2-5, with D possibly being TRBD2 (6 bases). Sequenced: peripheral blood. This CDR3 is CASSLAGLGQETQYF. CDR3 DNA: TGCGCCAGCAGCTTGGCGGGACTCGGCCAAGAGACCCAGTACTTC.